The 2 T cell receptor beta chains below all came from one sample that was sequenced in a study of blood T cell repertoires in COVID-19. Clones were read by immunoSEQ multiplex PCR, and TCRdb kept only the in-frame ones, dropping some. The repertoire holds 200,000 to 250,000 clones, with 80% to 90% as singletons. The sequenced sample was PBMCs or T cells enriched from blood (not recorded which). The receptors come from a woman aged 45-59 years in a cohort exposed to, infected with or recovered from COVID-19 (not recorded which).

The sample holds one count of this clone. V and J are TRBV2 and TRBJ2-2, with 11 bases matching TRBD1. CDR3 size: 17 residues. Trimming at V came to 4 bases and at J to 7 bases, leaving 11 bases not matched to a gene. The germline V gene has CDR1 SNHLY and CDR2 FYNNEI. The CDR3 bases are TGTGCCAGCAGTGCGGACTTCGGGACAGGGGGGGTCGGGGAGCTGTTTTTT. It encodes CASSADFGTGGVGELFF.

The V and J genes are TRBV9 and TRBJ1-6; TRBD1 aligns across 9 bases. The J segment lost 6 bases and the V segment lost 6 bases, leaving 4 bases of the junction unmatched. Germline V gives CDR1 SGDLS, CDR2 YYNGEE. The length of the CDR3 is 14 residues. The CDR3 sequence is CASTTGGINSPLHF. The CDR3 nucleotides read TGTGCCAGCACGACAGGGGGAATTAATTCACCCCTCCACTTT.